What follows describes a single T cell receptor beta chain. The target antigen is unknown. This record belongs to a study of T cell responses to AZD1222 COVID-19 vaccine. Regarding the study as a whole: Distributed over spike, vaccine-associated CD4 TCRs predominated at 160-218 and 743-854. Clonal diversity may have been underestimated, and the donors were mostly white British, with more females than males.

The study pooled second doses at about 4 or about 12 weeks. Trimming took 2 bases from V and 4 from J, leaving 8 bases between them. Germline V CDR1 and CDR2: MNHEY, SVGAGI. This CDR3 has 13 amino acids. Some clones are missing from TCRdb's copy, which holds only in-frame ones; the method was immunoSEQ multiplex PCR. Of some 79,000 clones listed, over 75% are singletons. Sequenced material: peripheral blood, taken 28 days after the second AZD1222 dose. The TCR sequence derives from an adult who received the AZD1222 COVID-19 vaccine. The chain carries TRBV6-5 and TRBJ2-5, with D possibly being TRBD1 (6 bases). The CDR3 nucleotides read TGTGCCAGCAGTTACCCAGGGGTAGAGACCCAGTACTTC. It encodes CASSYPGVETQYF.